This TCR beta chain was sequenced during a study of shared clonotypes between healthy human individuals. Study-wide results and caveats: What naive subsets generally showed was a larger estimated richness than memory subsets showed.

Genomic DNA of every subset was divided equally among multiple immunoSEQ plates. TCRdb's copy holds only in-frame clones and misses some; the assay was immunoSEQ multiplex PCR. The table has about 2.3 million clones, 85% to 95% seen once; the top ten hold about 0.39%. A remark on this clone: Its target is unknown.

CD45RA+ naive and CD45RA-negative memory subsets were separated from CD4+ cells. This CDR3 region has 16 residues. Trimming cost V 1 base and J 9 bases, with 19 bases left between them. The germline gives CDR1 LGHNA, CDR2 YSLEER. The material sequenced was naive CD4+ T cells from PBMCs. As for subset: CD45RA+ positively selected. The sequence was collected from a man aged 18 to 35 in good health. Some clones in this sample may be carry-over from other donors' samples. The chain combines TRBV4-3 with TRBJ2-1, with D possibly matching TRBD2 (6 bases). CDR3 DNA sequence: TGCGCCAGCAGCCAAGGGGGGGTCCTGGGTTCTAGTGAGCAGTTCTTC. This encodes CASSQGGVLGSSEQFF.